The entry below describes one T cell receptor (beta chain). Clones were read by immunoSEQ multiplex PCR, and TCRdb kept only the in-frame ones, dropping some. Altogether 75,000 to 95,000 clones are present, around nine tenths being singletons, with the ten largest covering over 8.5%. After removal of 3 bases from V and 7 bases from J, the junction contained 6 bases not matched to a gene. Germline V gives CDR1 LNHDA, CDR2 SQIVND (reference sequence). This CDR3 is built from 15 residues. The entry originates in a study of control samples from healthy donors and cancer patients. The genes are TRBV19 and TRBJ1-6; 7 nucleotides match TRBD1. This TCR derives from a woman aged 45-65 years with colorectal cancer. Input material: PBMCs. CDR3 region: CASSIGTAGNSPLHF. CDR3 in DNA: TGTGCCAGTAGTATCGGGACAGCCGGCAATTCACCCCTCCACTTT.